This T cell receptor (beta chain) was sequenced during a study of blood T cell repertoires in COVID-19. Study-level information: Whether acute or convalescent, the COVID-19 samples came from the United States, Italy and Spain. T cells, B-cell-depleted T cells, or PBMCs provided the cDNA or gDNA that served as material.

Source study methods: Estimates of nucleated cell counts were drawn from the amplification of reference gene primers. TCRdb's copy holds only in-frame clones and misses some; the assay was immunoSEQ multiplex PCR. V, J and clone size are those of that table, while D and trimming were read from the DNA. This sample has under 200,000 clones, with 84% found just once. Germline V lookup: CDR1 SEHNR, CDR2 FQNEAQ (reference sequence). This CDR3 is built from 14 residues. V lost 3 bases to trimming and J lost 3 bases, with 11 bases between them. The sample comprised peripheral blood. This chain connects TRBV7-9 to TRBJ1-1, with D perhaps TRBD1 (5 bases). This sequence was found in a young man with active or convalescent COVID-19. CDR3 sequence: CASSFTGGDTEAFF. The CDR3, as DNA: TGTGCCAGCAGCTTCACAGGTGGTGACACTGAAGCTTTCTTT.